This TCR beta chain was identified in a study of response to subunit inactivated influenza vaccine. Germline trimming cut 4 bases from V and 1 base from J; bases unmatched to any gene: 8. The CDR3 consists of 16 residues. Germline-derived CDR1 and CDR2 are DFQATT and SNEGSKA (reference sequence). TCRdb recomputed calls from the RT-PCR reads with MiXCR, one row per CDR3 protein. The sample lists about 650,000 distinct CDR3 sequences, less than 20% occurring once. A remark on this clonotype: Antigen unknown.

General study results and limits: Authors suggested seasonal influenza vaccinations each recruit few new T cells.

The clonotype was recovered from a man aged 45-65 years who received an inactivated influenza vaccine. The sample consisted of PBMCs from blood, taken 12 days after vaccination. The chain uses TRBV20-1 and TRBJ2-5, with 11 bases that match TRBD2. CDR3 residues: CSAKPGLAGSQETQYF. The CDR3 DNA reads as TGCAGTGCTAAGCCTGGACTAGCGGGTAGCCAAGAGACCCAGTACTTC.